This TCR beta chain came from a study of cytomegalovirus exposure and HLA in healthy donors. Turning to this clone: Its antigen is as yet unknown.

Notes on the study in general: Cytomegalovirus-associated TCR beta chains were listed, numbering roughly 150. Per published reports, the classifier diagnosed cytomegalovirus status with high specificity and sensitivity. Subsequent analysis showed first-cohort TCR clusters tending to co-occur in 95 to 150 validation repertoires.

The table came from immunoSEQ multiplex PCR; TCRdb's copy has only in-frame clones and leaves some out. This sample carries fewer than 150,000 clones, about nine tenths of them seen once, and the ten largest clones take 1.4% to 1.5%. Trimming cost V 4 bases and J 6 bases, with 13 bases left between them. This CDR3 has 13 amino acids. CDR1 is SEHNR, CDR2 FQNEAQ, per germline (reference sequence). The sequencing input was PBMCs. This chain joins TRBV7-9 and TRBJ2-7, with a tentative D call TRBD1 (6 bases). This sequence originates from a man aged 25-45 years in good health and CMV-seronegative. The CDR3 DNA follows: TGTGCCAGCAGCTCCCACCAGGGGCTCGAGCAGTACTTC. It translates to CASSSHQGLEQYF.